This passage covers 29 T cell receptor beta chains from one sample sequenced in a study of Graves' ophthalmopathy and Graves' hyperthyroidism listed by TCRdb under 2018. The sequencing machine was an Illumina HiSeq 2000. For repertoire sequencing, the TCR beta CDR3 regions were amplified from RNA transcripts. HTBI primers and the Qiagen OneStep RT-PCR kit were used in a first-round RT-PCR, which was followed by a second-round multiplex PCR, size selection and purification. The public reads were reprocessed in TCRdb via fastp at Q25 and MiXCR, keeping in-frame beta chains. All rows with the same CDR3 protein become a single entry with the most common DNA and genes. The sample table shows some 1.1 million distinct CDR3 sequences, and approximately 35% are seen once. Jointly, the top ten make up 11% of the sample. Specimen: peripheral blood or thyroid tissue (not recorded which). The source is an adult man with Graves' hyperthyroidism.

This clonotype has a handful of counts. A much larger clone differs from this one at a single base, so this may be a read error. CDR3: CASSSPPGLATEQYF. In DNA form, the CDR3 reads TGTGCCAGCAGTTCACCACCGGGACTAGCCACCGAGCAGTACTTC. V usage is TRBV12-3 or TRBV12-4 and J usage is TRBJ2-7; 9 bases match TRBD2. With 4 bases clipped from V and 6 bases from J, the junction kept 10 bases outside the gene matches. The CDR3 consists of 15 residues.

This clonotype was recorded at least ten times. CDR3 loop: CASSLEQDTEAFF. CDR3 in DNA: TGTGCCAGCAGCTTAGAACAGGACACTGAAGCTTTCTTT. V is TRBV7-8 and J is TRBJ1-1; possibly TRBD1 for D (5 bases). Trimming left V 1 base short and J 3 bases short, with 6 bases between. This CDR3 contains 13 residues. The germline gives CDR1 SGHVS, CDR2 FQNEAQ.

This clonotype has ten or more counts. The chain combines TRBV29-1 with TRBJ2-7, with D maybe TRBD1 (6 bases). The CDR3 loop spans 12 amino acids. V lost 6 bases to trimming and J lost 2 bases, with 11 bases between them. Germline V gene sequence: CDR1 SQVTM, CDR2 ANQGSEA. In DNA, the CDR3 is TGCAGCGTCGTCGACAGGACCTACGAGCAGTACTTC. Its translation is CSVVDRTYEQYF.

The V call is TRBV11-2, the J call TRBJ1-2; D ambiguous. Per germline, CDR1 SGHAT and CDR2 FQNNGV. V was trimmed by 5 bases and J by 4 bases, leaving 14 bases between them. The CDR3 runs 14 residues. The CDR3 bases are TGTGCCAGCAGCGGAGACGGGGTACCCTATGGCTACACCTTC. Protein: CASSGDGVPYGYTF.

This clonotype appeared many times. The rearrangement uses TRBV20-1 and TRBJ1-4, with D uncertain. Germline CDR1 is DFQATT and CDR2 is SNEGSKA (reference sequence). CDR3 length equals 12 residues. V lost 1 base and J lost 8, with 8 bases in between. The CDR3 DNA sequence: TGCAGTGCTAGAGTTGGTCCGGAAAAACTGTTTTTT. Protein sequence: CSARVGPEKLFF.

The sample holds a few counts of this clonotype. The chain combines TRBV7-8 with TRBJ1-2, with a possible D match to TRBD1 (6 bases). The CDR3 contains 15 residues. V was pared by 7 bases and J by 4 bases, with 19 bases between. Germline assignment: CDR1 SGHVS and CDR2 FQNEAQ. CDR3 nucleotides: TGTGCCAGCACCTTCGGGGTGGGGGCCGGCTATGGCTACACCTTC. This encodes CASTFGVGAGYGYTF. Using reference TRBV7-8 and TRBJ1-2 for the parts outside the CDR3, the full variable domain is GAGVSQSPRYKVAKRGQDVALRCDPISGHVSLFWYQQALGQGPEFLTYFQNEAQLDKSGLPSDRFFAERPEGSVSTLKIQRTQQEDSAVYLCASTFGVGAGYGYTFGSGTRLTVV.

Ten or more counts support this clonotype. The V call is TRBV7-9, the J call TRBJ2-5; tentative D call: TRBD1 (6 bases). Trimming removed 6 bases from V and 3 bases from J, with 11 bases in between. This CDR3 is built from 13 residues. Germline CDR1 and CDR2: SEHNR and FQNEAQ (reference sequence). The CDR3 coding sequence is TGTGCCAGCAGTCCTCCAGGGGAAGAGACCCAGTACTTC. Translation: CASSPPGEETQYF.

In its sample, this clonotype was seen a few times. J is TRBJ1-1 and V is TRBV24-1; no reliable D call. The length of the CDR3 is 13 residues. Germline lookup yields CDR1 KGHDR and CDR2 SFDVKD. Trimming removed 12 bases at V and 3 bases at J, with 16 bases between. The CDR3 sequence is CAPTEKLYTEAFF. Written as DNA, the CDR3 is TGTGCCCCTACTGAGAAGTTGTACACTGAAGCTTTCTTT.

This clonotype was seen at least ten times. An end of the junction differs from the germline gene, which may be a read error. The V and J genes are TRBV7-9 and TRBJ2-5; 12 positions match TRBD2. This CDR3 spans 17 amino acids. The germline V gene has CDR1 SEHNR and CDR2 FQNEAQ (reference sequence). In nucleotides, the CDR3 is TGTGCCAGCAGCCTAGCGGGGCTAGCGGGAGGGCCGCAGACCCAGTACTTC. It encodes CASSLAGLAGGPQTQYF.

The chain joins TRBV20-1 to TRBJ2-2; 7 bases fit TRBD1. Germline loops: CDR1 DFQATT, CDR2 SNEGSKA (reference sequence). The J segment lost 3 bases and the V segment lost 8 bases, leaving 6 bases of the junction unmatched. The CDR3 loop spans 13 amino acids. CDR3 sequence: CSSRDSYTGELFF. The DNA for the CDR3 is TGCAGTTCCCGGGACAGCTACACCGGGGAGCTGTTTTTT.

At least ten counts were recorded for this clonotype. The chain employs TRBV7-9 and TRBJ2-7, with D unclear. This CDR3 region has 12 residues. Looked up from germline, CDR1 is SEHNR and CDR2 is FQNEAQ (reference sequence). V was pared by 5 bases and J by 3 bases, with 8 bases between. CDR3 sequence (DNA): TGTGCCAGCAGCGCGGACGTCTACGAGCAGTACTTC. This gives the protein CASSADVYEQYF.

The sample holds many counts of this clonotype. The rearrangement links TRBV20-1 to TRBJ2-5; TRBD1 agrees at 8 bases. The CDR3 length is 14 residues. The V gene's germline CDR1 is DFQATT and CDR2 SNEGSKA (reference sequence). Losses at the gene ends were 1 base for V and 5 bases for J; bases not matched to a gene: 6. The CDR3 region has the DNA TGCAGTGCTAGAGTGACAGGGGTTCCGGAGACCCAGTACTTC. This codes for CSARVTGVPETQYF.

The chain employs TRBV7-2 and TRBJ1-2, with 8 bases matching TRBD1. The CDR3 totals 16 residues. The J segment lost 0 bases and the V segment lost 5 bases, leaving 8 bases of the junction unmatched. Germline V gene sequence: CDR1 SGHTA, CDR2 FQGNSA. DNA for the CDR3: TGTGCCAGCAGCAGCGCCGGACAGGGTCCTAACTATGGCTACACCTTC. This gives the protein CASSSAGQGPNYGYTF.

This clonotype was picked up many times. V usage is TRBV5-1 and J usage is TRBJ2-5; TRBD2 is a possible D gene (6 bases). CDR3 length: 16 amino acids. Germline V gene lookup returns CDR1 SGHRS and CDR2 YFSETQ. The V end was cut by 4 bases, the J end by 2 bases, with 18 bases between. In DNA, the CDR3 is TGCGCCAGCAGCCCTGTTGGAGGGAGGAAGCAAGAGACCCAGTACTTC. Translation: CASSPVGGRKQETQYF.

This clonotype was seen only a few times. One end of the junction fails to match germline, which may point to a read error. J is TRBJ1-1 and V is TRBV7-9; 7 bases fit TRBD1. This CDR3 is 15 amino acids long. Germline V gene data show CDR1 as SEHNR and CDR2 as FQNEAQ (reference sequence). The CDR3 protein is CVSSLGAGGGTEAFF. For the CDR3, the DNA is TGTGTCAGCAGCTTAGGGGCAGGGGGTGGCACTGAAGCTTTCTTT.

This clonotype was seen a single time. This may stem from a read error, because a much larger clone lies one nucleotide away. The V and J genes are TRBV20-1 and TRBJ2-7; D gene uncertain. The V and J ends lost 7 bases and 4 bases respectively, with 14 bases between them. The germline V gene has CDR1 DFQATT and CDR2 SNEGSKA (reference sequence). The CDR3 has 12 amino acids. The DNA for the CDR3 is TGCAGTGACGCCCGAACGGGTTACGAGCAGTACTTC. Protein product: CSDARTGYEQYF.

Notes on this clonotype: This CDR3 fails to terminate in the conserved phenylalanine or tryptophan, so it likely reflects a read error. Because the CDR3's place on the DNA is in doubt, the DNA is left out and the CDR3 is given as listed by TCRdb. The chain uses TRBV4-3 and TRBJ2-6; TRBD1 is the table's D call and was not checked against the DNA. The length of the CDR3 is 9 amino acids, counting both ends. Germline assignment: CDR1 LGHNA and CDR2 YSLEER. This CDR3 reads CASSQDGGV.

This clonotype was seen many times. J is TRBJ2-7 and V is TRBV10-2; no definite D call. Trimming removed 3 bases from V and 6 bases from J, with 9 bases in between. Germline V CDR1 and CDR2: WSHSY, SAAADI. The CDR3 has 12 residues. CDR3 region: CASSDVRREQYF. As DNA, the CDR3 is TGCGCCAGCAGTGACGTCCGGCGCGAGCAGTACTTC.

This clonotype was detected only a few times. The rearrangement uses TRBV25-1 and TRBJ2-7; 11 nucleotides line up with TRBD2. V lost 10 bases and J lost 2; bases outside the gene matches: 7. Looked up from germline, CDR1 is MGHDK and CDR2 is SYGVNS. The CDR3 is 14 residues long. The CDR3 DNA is TGTGCCACCCAGGGGACTAGCGGCACCTACGAGCAGTACTTC. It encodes CATQGTSGTYEQYF.

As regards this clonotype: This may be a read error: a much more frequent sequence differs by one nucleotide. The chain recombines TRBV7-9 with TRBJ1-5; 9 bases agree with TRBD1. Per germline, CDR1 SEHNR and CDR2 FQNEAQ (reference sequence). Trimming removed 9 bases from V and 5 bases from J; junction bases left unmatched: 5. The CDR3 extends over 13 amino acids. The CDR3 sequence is CASQQGAYQPQHF. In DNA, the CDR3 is TGTGCCAGTCAACAGGGGGCCTATCAGCCCCAGCATTTT.

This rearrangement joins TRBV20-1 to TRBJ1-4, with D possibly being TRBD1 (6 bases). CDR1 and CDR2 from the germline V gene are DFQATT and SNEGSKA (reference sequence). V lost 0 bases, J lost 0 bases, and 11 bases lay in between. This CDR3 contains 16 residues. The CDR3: CSARERQVPTNEKLFF. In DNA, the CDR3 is TGCAGTGCTAGAGAGCGACAGGTCCCAACTAATGAAAAACTGTTTTTT.

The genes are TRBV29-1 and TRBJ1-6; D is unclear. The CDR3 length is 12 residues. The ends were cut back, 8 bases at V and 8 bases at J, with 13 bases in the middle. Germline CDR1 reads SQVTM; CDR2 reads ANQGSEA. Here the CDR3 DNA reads TGCAGCAGCCAAGAAGGGTATTCACCCCTCCACTTT. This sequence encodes CSSQEGYSPLHF.

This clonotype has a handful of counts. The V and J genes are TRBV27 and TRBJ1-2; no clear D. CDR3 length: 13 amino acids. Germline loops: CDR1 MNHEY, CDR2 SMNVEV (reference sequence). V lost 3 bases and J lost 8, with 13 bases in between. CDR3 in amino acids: CASSFGQRKGYTF. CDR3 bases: TGTGCCAGCAGTTTCGGGCAGAGGAAAGGCTACACCTTC.

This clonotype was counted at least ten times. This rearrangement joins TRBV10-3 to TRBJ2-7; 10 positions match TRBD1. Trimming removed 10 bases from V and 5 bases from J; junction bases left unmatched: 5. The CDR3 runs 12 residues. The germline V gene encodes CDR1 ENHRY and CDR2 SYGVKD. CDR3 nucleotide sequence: TGTGCCACAGGACAGGGGGGCGACGAGCAGTACTTC. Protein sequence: CATGQGGDEQYF.

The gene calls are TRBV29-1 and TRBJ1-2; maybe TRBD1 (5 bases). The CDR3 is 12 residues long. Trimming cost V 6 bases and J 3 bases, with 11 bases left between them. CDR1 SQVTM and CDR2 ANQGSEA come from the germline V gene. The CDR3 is CSVGGSDYGYTF. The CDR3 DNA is TGCAGCGTCGGGGGGTCGGACTATGGCTACACCTTC.

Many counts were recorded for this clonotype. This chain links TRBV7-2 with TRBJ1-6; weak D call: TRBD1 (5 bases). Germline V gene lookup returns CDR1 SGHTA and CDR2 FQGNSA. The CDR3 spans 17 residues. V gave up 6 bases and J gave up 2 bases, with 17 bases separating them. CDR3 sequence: CASSTPLGRTYNSPLHF. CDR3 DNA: TGTGCCAGCAGTACGCCCCTGGGGCGCACCTATAATTCACCCCTCCACTTT.

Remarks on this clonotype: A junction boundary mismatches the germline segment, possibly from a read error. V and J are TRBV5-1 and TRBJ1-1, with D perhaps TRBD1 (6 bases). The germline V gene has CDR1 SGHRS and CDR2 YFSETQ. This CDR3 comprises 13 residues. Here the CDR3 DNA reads TGCGCCAGCCGCTTGCTATCAGGGGCCGAAGCTTTCTTT. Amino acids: CASRLLSGAEAFF.

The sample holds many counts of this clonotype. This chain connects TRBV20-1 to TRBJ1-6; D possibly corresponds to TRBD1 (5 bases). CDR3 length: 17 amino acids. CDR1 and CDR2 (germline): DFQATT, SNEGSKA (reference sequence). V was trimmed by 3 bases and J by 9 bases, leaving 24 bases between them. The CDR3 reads CSASDGGAMGVGSPLHF. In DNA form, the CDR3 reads TGCAGTGCTAGTGACGGCGGCGCCATGGGGGTAGGTTCACCCCTCCACTTT.

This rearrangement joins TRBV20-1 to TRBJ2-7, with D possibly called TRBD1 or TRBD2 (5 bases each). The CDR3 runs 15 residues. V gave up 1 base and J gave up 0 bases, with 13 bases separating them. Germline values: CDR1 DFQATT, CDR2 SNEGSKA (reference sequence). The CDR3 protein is CSARGLWGSSYEQYF. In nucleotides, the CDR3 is TGCAGTGCTAGAGGTCTGTGGGGGAGCTCCTACGAGCAGTACTTC.